Below, one TCR beta chain is given with its context. Its cognate antigen is unknown. The data were obtained in a study of T-cell memory formation after mild COVID-19. At the level of the study: Largely donor-specific TCR clusters were found. Findings of the study overall: Later expanders leaned CD4+, whereas clones that contracted between day 15 and 85 were balanced CD4/CD8. Among contracting clones, CD4+ were mainly CM/EM and CD8+ enriched in EMRA.

5'RACE primed from the constant segment yielded TCR alpha and TCR beta cDNA libraries bearing sample barcodes and UMIs. TCRdb fed the 5' RACE reads into MiXCR, producing one record per CDR3 protein. The sample contains fewer than 450,000 distinct CDR3 sequences, 21% of which appear only once. Per the germline V gene, CDR1 is MNHEY and CDR2 is SMNVEV (reference sequence). V lost 1 base and J lost 3, with 7 bases in between. This CDR3 is built from 14 residues. The source is an adult woman who had mild COVID-19 (a few samples of this study predate the infection). Cell type and time point are not known. This chain joins TRBV27 and TRBJ1-5; D not resolved. The sample taken for sequencing was PBMCs or a T cell subset sorted from them (not recorded which). Here the CDR3 reads CASSLLRDNQPQHF. The CDR3 region has the DNA TGTGCCAGCAGTTTATTGAGGGACAATCAGCCCCAGCATTTT.